Sequencing of this TCR beta chain was carried out in a study of blood T cell repertoires in COVID-19. Study-wide context: Acute and convalescent COVID-19 specimens originated in the United States, Italy and Spain. PBMCs, B-cell-depleted T cells, or T cells provided the cDNA or gDNA that made up the material.

Looked up from germline, CDR1 is SGHNT and CDR2 is YYREEE (reference sequence). Unmatched junction bases numbered 8, after V lost 4 bases and J lost 5 bases. The CDR3 is 14 amino acids. Authors' analysis steps: Cell counts per sample came from amplifying reference gene primers. TCRdb keeps only in-frame clones here, not all; method: immunoSEQ multiplex PCR. Clonal size and the V and J genes are those of that table, whereas D and trimming came from the DNA. Of over 65,000 clones in the sample, 80% to 85% are singletons; the top ten hold around 9.2%. The J gene is TRBJ1-1, the V gene TRBV5-4; 7 bases match TRBD1. Material for sequencing was peripheral blood. The clonotype originates from a human donor in a cohort sampled during active COVID-19. CDR3 loop: CASSVRQGQTEAFF. DNA for the CDR3: TGTGCCAGCAGCGTTCGACAGGGACAAACTGAAGCTTTCTTT. The entire variable domain, with the rest obtained from reference TRBV5-4 and TRBJ1-1, is as follows: ETGVTQSPTHLIKTRGQQVTLRCSSQSGHNTVSWYQQALGQGPQFIFQYYREEENGRGNFPPRFSGLQFPNYSSELNVNALELDDSALYLCASSVRQGQTEAFFGQGTRLTVV.